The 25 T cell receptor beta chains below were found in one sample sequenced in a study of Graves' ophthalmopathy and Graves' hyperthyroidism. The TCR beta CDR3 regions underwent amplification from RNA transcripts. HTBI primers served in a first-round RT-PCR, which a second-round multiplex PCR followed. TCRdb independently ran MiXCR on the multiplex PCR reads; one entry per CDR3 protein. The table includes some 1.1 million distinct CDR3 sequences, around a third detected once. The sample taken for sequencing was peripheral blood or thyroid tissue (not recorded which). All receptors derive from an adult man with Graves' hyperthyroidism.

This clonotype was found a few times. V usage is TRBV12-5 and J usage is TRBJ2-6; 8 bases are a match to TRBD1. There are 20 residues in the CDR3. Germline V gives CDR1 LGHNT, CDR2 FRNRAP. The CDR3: CASCSVQGASTIPGANVLTF. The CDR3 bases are TGTGCCAGCTGTTCGGTTCAGGGGGCTTCTACAATCCCTGGGGCCAACGTCCTGACTTTC.

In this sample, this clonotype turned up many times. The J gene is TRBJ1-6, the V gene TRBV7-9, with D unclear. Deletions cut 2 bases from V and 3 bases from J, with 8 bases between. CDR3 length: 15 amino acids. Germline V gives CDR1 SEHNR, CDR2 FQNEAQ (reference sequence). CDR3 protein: CASSLSEGYNSPLHF. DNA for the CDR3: TGTGCCAGCAGCTTATCAGAGGGCTATAATTCACCCCTCCACTTT. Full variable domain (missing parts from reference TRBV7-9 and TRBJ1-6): DTGVSQNPRHKITKRGQNVTFRCDPISEHNRLYWYRQTLGQGPEFLTYFQNEAQLEKSRLLSDRFSAERPKGSFSTLEIQRTEQGDSAMYLCASSLSEGYNSPLHFGNGTRLTVT.

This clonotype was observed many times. The CDR3, as DNA: TGTGCCAGCAGCCTTATGACAGGGCCAAATGAAAAACTGTTTTTT. It codes for CASSLMTGPNEKLFF. The chain couples TRBV7-9 to TRBJ1-4; TRBD1 agrees at 7 bases. CDR3 length equals 15 residues. Germline trimming cut 5 bases from V and 5 bases from J; bases unmatched to any gene: 8. Germline V gives CDR1 SEHNR, CDR2 FQNEAQ (reference sequence).

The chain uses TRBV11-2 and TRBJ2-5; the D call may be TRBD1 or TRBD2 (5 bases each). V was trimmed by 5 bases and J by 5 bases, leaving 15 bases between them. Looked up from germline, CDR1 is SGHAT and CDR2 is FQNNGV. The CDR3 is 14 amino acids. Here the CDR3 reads CASSQAAGKETQYF. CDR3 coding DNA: TGTGCCAGCAGCCAAGCGGCAGGGAAGGAGACCCAGTACTTC. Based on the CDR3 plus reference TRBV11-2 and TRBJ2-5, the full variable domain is EAGVAQSPRYKIIEKRQSVAFWCNPISGHATLYWYQQILGQGPKLLIQFQNNGVVDDSQLPKDRFSAERLKGVDSTLKIQPAKLEDSAVYLCASSQAAGKETQYFGPGTRLLVL.

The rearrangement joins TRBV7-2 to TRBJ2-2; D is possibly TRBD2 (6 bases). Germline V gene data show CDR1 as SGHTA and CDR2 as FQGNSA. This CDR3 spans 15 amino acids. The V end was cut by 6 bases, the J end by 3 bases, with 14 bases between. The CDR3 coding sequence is TGTGCCAGCAGGGAAGGCGGGATTCACACCGGGGAGCTGTTTTTT. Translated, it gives CASREGGIHTGELFF.

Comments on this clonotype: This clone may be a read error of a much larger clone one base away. The CDR3 sequence: CASSPGTDQPQHF. The CDR3 DNA is TGTGCCAGCAGCCCAGGGACCGATCAGCCCCAGCATTTT. This chain uses TRBV13 with TRBJ1-5; D may be TRBD1 (5 bases). The germline gives CDR1 PRHDT, CDR2 FYEKMQ (reference sequence). The CDR3 totals 13 residues. The V gene lost 5 bases and the J gene lost 5 bases, with 10 bases spanning the gap.

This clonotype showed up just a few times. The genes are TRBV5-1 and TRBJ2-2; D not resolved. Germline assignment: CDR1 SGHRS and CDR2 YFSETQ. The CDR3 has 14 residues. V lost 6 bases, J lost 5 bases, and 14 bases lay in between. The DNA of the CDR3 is TGCGCCAGCAAGGAACTAACCAGAACCGGGGAGCTGTTTTTT. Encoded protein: CASKELTRTGELFF.

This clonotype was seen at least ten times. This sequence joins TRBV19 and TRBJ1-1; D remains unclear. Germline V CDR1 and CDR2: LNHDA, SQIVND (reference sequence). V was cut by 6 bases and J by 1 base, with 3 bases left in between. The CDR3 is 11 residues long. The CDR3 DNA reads TGTGCCAGTAGGAAGAACACTGAAGCTTTCTTT. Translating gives CASRKNTEAFF.

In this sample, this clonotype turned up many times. In DNA, the CDR3 is TGTGCCAGCAGCCAAGATAGGTGGGGGGGAGGCGTCATGGAGACCCAGTACTTC. Its translation is CASSQDRWGGGVMETQYF. The chain has TRBV14 and TRBJ2-5; TRBD2 aligns across 7 bases. The CDR3 is 18 amino acids. CDR1 SGHDN and CDR2 FVKESK come from the germline V gene. V lost 0 bases, J lost 5 bases, and 15 bases stayed unmatched. The whole variable domain, remainder taken from reference TRBV14 and TRBJ2-5, is EAGVTQFPSHSVIEKGQTVTLRCDPISGHDNLYWYRRVMGKEIKFLLHFVKESKQDESGMPNNRFLAERTGGTYSTLKVQPAELEDSGVYFCASSQDRWGGGVMETQYFGPGTRLLVL.

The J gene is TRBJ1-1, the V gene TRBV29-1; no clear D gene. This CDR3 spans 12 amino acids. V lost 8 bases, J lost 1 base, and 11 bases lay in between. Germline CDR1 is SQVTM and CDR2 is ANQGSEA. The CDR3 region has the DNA TGCAGCTTGCATCAGAAGAACACTGAAGCTTTCTTT. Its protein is CSLHQKNTEAFF.

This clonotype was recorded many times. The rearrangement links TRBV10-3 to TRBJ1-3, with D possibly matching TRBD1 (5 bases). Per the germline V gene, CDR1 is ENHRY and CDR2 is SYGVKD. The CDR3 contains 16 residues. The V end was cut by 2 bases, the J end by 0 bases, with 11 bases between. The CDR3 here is CAISEGDRGSGNTIYF. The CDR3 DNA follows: TGTGCCATCAGTGAGGGAGACAGAGGCTCTGGAAACACCATATATTTT.

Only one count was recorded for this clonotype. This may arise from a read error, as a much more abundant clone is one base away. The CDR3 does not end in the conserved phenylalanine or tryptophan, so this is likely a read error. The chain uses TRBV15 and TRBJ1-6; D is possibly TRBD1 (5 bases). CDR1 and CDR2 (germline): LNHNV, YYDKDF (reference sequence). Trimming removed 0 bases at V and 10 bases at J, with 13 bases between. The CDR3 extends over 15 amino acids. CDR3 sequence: CATSRDRGSGSPLHL. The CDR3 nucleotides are TGTGCCACCAGCAGAGATAGGGGCTCGGGATCACCCCTCCACCTT.

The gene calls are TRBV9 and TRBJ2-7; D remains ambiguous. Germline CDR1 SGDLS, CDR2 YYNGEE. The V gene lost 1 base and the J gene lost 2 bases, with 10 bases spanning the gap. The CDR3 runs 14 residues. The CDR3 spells CASSVSTLPYEQYF. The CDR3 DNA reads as TGTGCCAGCAGCGTATCCACACTCCCCTACGAGCAGTACTTC.

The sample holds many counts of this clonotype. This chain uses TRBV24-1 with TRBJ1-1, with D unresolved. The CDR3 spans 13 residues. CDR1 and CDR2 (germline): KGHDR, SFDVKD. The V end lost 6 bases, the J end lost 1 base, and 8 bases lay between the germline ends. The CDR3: CATSIGSNTEAFF. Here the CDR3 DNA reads TGTGCCACCAGTATCGGATCGAACACTGAAGCTTTCTTT.

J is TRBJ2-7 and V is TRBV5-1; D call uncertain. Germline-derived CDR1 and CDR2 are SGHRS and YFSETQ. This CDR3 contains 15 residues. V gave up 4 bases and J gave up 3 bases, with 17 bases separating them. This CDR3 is CASSPRAVDDYEQYF. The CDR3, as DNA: TGCGCCAGCAGCCCTAGGGCTGTTGACGACTACGAGCAGTACTTC.

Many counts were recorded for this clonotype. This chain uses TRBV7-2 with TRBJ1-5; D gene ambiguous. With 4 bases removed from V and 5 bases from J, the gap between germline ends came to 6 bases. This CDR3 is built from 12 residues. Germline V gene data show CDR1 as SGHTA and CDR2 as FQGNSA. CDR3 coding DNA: TGTGCCAGCAGCTCTAGTCATCAGCCCCAGCATTTT. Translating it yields CASSSSHQPQHF. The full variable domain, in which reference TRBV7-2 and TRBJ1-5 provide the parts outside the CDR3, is GAGVSQSPSNKVTEKGKDVELRCDPISGHTALYWYRQSLGQGLEFLIYFQGNSAPDKSGLPSDRFSAERTGGSVSTLTIQRTQQEDSAVYLCASSSSHQPQHFGDGTRLSIL.

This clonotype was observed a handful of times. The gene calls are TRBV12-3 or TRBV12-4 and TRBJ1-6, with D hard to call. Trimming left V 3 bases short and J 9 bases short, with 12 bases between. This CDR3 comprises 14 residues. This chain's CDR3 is CASSFVQTGSPLHF. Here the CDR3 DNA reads TGTGCCAGCAGTTTCGTCCAAACGGGTTCACCCCTCCACTTT.

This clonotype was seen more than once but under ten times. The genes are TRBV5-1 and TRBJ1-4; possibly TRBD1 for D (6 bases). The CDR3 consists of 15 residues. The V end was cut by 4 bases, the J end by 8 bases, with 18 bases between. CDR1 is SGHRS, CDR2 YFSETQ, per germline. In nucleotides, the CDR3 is TGCGCCAGCAGCCTTACCTCGGACAGCGAAGAAAAACTGTTTTTT. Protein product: CASSLTSDSEEKLFF.

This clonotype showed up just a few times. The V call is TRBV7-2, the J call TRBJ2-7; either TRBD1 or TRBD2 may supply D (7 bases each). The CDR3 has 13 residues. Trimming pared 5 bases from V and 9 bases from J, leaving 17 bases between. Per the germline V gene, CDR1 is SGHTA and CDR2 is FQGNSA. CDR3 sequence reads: CASSRRGGGGQYF. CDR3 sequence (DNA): TGTGCCAGCAGCCGAAGGGGAGGGGGCGGGCAGTACTTC.

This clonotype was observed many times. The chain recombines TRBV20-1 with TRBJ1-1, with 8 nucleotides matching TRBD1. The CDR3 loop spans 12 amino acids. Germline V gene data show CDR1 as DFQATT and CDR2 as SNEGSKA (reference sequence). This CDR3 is CRARGPRTEAFF. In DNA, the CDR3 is TGCAGGGCCAGGGGGCCGAGAACTGAAGCTTTCTTT.

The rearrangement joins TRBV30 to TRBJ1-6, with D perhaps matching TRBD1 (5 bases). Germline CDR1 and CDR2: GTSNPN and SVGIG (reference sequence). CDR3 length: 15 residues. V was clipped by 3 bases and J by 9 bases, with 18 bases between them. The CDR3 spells CAWRRRGAGGSPLHF. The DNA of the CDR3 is TGTGCCTGGAGACGGAGAGGGGCCGGGGGTTCACCCCTCCACTTT.

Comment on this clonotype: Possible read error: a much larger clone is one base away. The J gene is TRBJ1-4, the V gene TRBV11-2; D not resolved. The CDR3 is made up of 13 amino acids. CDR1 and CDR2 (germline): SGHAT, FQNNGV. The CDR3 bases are TGTGCCAACAGCTTAGATCGGGGAGAAAAACTGTTTTTT. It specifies CANSLDRGEKLFF.

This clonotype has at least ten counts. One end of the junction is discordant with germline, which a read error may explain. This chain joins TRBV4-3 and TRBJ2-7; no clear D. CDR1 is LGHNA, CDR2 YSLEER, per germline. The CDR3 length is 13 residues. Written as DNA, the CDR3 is TGTGCCAGCAGCCAAGATCTTGGGTACGAGCAGTACTTC. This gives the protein CASSQDLGYEQYF.

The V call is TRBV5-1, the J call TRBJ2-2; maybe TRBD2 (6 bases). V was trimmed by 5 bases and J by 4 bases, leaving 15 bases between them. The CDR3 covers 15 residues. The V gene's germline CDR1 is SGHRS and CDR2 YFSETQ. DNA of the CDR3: TGCGCCAGCAGTCTAACCGGGACTGGCACCGGGGAGCTGTTTTTT. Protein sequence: CASSLTGTGTGELFF.

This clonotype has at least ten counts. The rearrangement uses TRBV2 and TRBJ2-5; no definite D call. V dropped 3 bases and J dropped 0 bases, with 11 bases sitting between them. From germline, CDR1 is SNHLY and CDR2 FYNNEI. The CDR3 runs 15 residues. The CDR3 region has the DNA TGTGCCAGCAGTGACACCGACCTGTACCAAGAGACCCAGTACTTC. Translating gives CASSDTDLYQETQYF.